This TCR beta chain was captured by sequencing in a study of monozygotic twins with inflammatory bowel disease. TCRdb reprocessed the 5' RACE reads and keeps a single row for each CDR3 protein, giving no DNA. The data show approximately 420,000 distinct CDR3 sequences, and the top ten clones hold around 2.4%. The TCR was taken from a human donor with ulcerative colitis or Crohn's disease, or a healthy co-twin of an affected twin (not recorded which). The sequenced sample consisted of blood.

The CDR3 loop reads CASSDGLAGGNEQFF. This sequence joins TRBV12-3 or TRBV12-4 and TRBJ2-1; TCRdb outputs TRBD2, but without DNA this stays unchecked. This CDR3 contains 15 residues.